The entry that follows covers one T cell receptor beta chain sequence. The antigen is unknown. These data originate in a study of cytomegalovirus exposure and HLA in healthy donors. Study conclusions and caveats: According to an earlier analysis, most TCR beta V segments yielded productive rearrangements about 87% or about 30% of the time. Cytomegalovirus status was reportedly diagnosed by the classifier with high sensitivity and specificity. It was approximately 160 TCR beta chains that were listed as cytomegalovirus-associated.

The V end lost 4 bases, the J end lost 2 bases, and 8 bases lay between the germline ends. Germline assignment: CDR1 MNHEY and CDR2 SVGAGI. The length of the CDR3 is 13 residues. This PCR relied on a set of 60 Vbeta primers and 13 Jbeta primers. Sequencing used immunoSEQ multiplex PCR; TCRdb keeps in-frame clones, though not all of them. The sample shows over 75,000 clones, around three quarters of them seen only once. The specimen was PBMCs. The origin of this receptor is a male donor in good health and CMV-seropositive. The J gene is TRBJ1-2, the V gene TRBV6-5; D is possibly TRBD1 (5 bases). CDR3 residues: CASSWGLNYGYTF. For the CDR3, the DNA is TGTGCCAGCAGTTGGGGCCTAAACTATGGCTACACCTTC.